This T cell receptor beta chain was sequenced for a study of blood T cell repertoires in COVID-19. Study-wide context: Specimens from acute and convalescent COVID-19 originated in the United States, Italy and Spain. PBMCs, B-cell-depleted T cells, or T cells were the source of the cDNA or gDNA that made up the material.

Germline lookup yields CDR1 MNHEY and CDR2 SVGAGI. Losses at the gene ends were 0 bases for V and 4 bases for J; bases not matched to a gene: 8. The CDR3 extends over 16 amino acids. While infection was still active, Seattle patients were enrolled and then followed longitudinally. As handled by the study authors: Using reference gene primer amplification, nucleated cell counts were estimated. Here immunoSEQ multiplex PCR was the method, and the copy in TCRdb shows in-frame clones only, minus some. The V and J calls and clone size come from that table; D and trimming were worked out from the DNA. The repertoire includes about 160,000 clones, around 93% of them detected once, and about 4.6% sits in the top ten.

The chain combines TRBV6-5 with TRBJ2-7, with 8 bases aligning to TRBD1. The sequencing sample was made of peripheral blood. The TCR originated in a man aged 30 to 45 with COVID-19, enrolled during active disease. The CDR3 nucleotides read TGTGCCAGCAGTTACTCGATGTCCGGGACAGGATACGAGCAGTACTTC. It yields the protein CASSYSMSGTGYEQYF.